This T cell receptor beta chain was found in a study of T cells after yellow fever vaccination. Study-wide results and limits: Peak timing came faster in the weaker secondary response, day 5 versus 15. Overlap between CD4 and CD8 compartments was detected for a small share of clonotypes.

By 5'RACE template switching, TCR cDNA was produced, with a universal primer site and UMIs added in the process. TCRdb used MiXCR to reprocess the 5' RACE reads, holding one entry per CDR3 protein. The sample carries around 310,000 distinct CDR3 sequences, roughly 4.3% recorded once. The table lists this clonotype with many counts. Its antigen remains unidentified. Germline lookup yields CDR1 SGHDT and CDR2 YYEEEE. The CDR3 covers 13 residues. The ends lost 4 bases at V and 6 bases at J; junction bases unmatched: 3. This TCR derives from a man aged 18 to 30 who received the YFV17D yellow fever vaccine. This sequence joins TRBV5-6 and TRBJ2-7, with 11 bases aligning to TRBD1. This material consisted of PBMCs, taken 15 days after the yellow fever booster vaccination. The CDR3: CASSGGTGGEQYF. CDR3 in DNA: TGTGCCAGCAGCGGCGGGACAGGGGGCGAGCAGTACTTC. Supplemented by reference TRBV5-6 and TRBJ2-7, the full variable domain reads DAGVTQSPTHLIKTRGQQVTLRCSPKSGHDTVSWYQQALGQGPQFIFQYYEEEERQRGNFPDRFSGHQFPNYSSELNVNALLLGDSALYLCASSGGTGGEQYFGPGTRLTVT.